A selection of T cell receptor beta chains follows, all from one sample in a study of shared clonotypes between healthy human individuals. Using immunoSEQ multiplex PCR, the repertoire was profiled, and TCRdb retains in-frame clones only, with some absent. In the table there are around 2.1 million clones, 90% to 95% of which are singletons. The material sequenced was naive CD8+ T cells from PBMCs. The receptors originated from a man younger than 35 in good health. Some clones in this sample may be carry-over from other donors' samples. Each CDR3 is given with its conserved first and last residue. The order of the fields is CDR3 length, clone size, D gene, J gene, V gene, CDR3 protein, CDR3 DNA. A D gene is named only where the DNA matches it firmly. Not all rows give a size; the values are once, few, many and, for expanded clones, a class.

cdr3_length: 14; clone_size: once; d_call: -; j_call: TRBJ1-2; v_call: TRBV6-5; cdr3_aa: CASSYSEGQPGYTF; cdr3_nt: TGTGCCAGCAGTTACTCAGAAGGACAACCCGGCTACACCTTC
cdr3_length: 15; clone_size: -; d_call: -; j_call: TRBJ2-2; v_call: TRBV5-4; cdr3_aa: CASRLEGEMDGELFF; cdr3_nt: TGTGCCAGCAGACTCGAAGGGGAGATGGACGGGGAGCTGTTTTTT
cdr3_length: 14; clone_size: -; d_call: TRBD1; j_call: TRBJ2-4; v_call: TRBV27; cdr3_aa: CASRVTGGHAIQYF; cdr3_nt: TGTGCCAGCAGAGTTACAGGGGGTCATGCCATTCAGTACTTC
cdr3_length: 13; clone_size: -; d_call: -; j_call: TRBJ2-7; v_call: TRBV10-3; cdr3_aa: CANQMGSDYEQYF; cdr3_nt: TGTGCCAACCAGATGGGATCGGACTACGAGCAGTACTTC
cdr3_length: 12; clone_size: once; d_call: TRBD1; j_call: TRBJ1-2; v_call: TRBV6-5; cdr3_aa: CASLGQGASYTF; cdr3_nt: TGTGCCAGCTTAGGACAGGGGGCTAGCTACACCTTC
cdr3_length: 15; clone_size: -; d_call: TRBD1; j_call: TRBJ2-3; v_call: TRBV19; cdr3_aa: CASSILGQGADTQYF; cdr3_nt: TGTGCCAGTAGTATTCTGGGACAGGGGGCAGATACGCAGTATTTT
cdr3_length: 16; clone_size: -; d_call: -; j_call: TRBJ2-1; v_call: TRBV5-1; cdr3_aa: CASSLSASWVYNEQFF; cdr3_nt: TGCGCCAGCAGCTTGTCTGCTAGTTGGGTTTACAATGAGCAGTTCTTC
cdr3_length: 14; clone_size: -; d_call: TRBD2; j_call: TRBJ2-7; v_call: TRBV13; cdr3_aa: CASSQGLAAYEQYF; cdr3_nt: TGTGCCAGCAGCCAGGGACTAGCGGCATACGAGCAGTACTTC
cdr3_length: 17; clone_size: once; d_call: TRBD1; j_call: TRBJ2-7; v_call: TRBV27; cdr3_aa: CASSFRQGPSPAPEQYF; cdr3_nt: TGTGCCAGCAGTTTTCGACAGGGTCCATCCCCGGCCCCTGAGCAGTACTTC
cdr3_length: 13; clone_size: -; d_call: -; j_call: TRBJ2-1; v_call: TRBV4-2; cdr3_aa: CASSQVLVNEQFF; cdr3_nt: TGTGCCAGCAGCCAAGTTCTGGTCAATGAGCAGTTCTTC
cdr3_length: 18; clone_size: -; d_call: -; j_call: TRBJ2-2; v_call: TRBV28; cdr3_aa: CASSVTVSVRLYTGELFF; cdr3_nt: TGTGCCAGCAGTGTGACCGTGTCCGTGAGGTTGTACACCGGGGAGCTGTTTTTT
cdr3_length: 15; clone_size: -; d_call: -; j_call: TRBJ2-5; v_call: TRBV13; cdr3_aa: CASSLVRDRRETQYF; cdr3_nt: TGTGCCAGCAGCTTAGTTCGGGACCGGCGGGAGACCCAGTACTTC
cdr3_length: 16; clone_size: few; d_call: -; j_call: TRBJ2-2; v_call: TRBV6-5; cdr3_aa: CASSYSGRYNTGELFF; cdr3_nt: TGTGCCAGCAGTTACTCTGGTCGATACAACACCGGGGAGCTGTTTTTT
cdr3_length: 17; clone_size: once; d_call: TRBD2; j_call: TRBJ2-1; v_call: TRBV9; cdr3_aa: CASSVDPSGRPWNEQFF; cdr3_nt: TGTGCCAGCAGCGTAGACCCTAGCGGGAGGCCCTGGAATGAGCAGTTCTTC
cdr3_length: 14; clone_size: -; d_call: TRBD1; j_call: TRBJ2-7; v_call: TRBV7-9; cdr3_aa: CASSRTGQTYEQYF; cdr3_nt: TGTGCCAGCAGCCGGACAGGGCAGACCTACGAGCAGTACTTC